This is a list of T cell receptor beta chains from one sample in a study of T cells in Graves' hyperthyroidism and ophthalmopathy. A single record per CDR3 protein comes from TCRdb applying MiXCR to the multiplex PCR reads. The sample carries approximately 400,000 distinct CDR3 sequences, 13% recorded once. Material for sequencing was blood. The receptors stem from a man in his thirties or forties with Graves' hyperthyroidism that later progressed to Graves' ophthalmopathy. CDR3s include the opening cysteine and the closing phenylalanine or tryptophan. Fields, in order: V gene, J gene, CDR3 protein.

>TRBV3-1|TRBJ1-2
CASSQDPTGGHYGYTF
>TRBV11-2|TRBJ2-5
CASSSARVQETQYF
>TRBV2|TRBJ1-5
CASSRGYRGRGNQPQHF
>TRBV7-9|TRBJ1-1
CASSLGVGWGDEAFF
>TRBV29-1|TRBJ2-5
CSVKAGGTETQYF
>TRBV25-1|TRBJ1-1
CASSEGQGSRTEAFF
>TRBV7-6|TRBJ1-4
CASSLAQLATNEKLFF
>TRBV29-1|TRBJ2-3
CSVEVRVTVRTDTQYF
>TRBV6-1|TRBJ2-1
CASSKTRDSPYNEQFF
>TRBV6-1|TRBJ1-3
CASGYGGHFGNTIYF
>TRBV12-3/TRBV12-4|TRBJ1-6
CASRGRGSYNSPLHF
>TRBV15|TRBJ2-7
CATSRIAGAAGEQYF